Given below is one TCR beta chain in context. Its specificity is unknown. This sample stems from a study of T-cell memory formation after mild COVID-19. Whole-study context: Largely donor-specific TCR clusters were found.

This CDR3 is 14 amino acids long. From germline, CDR1 is SGHNT and CDR2 YENEEA. V lost 3 bases and J lost 1, with 9 bases in between. TCRdb called the 5' RACE reads again in MiXCR, with one record for every CDR3 protein. The table includes a few hundred thousand distinct CDR3 sequences, approximately 18% detected once. Broader study findings: Clones contracting over day 15 to 85 were CD4/CD8 balanced, with later expanders leaning CD4+. Whether second-wave clones peaking at day 37 were SARS-CoV-2 specific went unconfirmed.

Sequencing used PBMCs or a T cell subset sorted from them (not recorded which). The genes are TRBV11-3 and TRBJ2-5, with D hard to call. This receptor was identified in a man aged 18 to 30 who had mild COVID-19 (a few samples of this study predate the infection). Cell type and time point are not known. Here the CDR3 reads CASSLIQFQETQYF. The CDR3 region has the DNA TGTGCCAGCAGCTTGATACAGTTCCAAGAGACCCAGTACTTC.